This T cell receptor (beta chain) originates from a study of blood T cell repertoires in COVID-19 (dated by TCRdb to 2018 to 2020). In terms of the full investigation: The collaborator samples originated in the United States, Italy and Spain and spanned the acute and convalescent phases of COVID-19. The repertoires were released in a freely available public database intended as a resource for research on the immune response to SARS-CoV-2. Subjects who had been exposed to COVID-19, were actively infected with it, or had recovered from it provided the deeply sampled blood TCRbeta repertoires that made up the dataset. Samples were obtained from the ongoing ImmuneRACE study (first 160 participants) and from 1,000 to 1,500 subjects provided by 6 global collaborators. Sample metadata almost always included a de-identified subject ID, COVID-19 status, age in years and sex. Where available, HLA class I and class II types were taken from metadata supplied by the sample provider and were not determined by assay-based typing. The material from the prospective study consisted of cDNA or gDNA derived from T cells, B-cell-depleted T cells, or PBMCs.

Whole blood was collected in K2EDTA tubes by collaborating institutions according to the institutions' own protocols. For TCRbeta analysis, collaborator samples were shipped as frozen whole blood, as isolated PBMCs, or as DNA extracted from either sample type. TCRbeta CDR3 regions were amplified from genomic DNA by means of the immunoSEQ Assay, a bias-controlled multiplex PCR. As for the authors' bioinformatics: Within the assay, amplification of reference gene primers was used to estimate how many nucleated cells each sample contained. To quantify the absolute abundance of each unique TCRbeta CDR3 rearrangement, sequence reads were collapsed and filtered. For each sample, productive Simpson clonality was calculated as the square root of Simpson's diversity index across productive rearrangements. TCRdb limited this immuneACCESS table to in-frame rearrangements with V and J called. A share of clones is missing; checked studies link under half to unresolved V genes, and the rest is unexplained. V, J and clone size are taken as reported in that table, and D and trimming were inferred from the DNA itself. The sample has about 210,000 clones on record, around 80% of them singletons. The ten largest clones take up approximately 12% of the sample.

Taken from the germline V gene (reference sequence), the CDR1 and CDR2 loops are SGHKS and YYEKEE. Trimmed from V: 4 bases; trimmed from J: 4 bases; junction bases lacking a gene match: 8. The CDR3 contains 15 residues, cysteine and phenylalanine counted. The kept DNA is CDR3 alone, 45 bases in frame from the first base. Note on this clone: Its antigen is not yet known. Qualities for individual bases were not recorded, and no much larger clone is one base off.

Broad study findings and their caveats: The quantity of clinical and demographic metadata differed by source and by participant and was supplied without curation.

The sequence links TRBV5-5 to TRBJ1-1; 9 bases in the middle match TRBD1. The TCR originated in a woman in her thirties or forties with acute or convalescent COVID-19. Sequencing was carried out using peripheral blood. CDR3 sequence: CASSGWTGVVTEAFF. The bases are TGTGCCAGCAGCGGCTGGACAGGGGTCGTCACTGAAGCTTTCTTT.